This is a list of T cell receptor beta chains from one sample in a study of T cell repertoires in cytomegalovirus infection. One entry per CDR3 protein results from TCRdb running MiXCR on the reads. Counted here are about 240,000 distinct CDR3 sequences, about 12% occurring once; the ten biggest clones make up 1.6%. Sequencing used PBMCs. Every receptor here comes from a human donor in good health (CMV status not recorded). Some clones in this sample may be carry-over from other donors' samples. Each CDR3 is given with its conserved first and last residue. A D gene is named only where the DNA matches it firmly. Clone size is not always given. Where it is, it says once, few, many or a class for expanded clones.

abundance: many; v_gene: TRBV7-9; j_gene: TRBJ2-1; d_gene: TRBD2; CDR3aa: CASSPIGAGLYNEQFF; CDR3nt: TGTGCCAGCAGCCCCATTGGAGCGGGGCTCTACAATGAGCAGTTCTTC
abundance: -; v_gene: TRBV29-1; j_gene: TRBJ1-2; d_gene: TRBD1; CDR3aa: CSVGQGSYGYTF; CDR3nt: TGCAGCGTTGGACAGGGGAGCTATGGCTACACCTTC
abundance: -; v_gene: TRBV19; j_gene: TRBJ1-4; d_gene: -; CDR3aa: CASMSQEAGEKLFF; CDR3nt: TGTGCCAGTATGAGTCAAGAGGCAGGCGAAAAACTGTTTTTT
abundance: few; v_gene: TRBV19; j_gene: TRBJ1-5; d_gene: -; CDR3aa: CASSKERLGWQPQHF; CDR3nt: TGTGCCAGTAGTAAAGAGAGGCTGGGATGGCAGCCCCAGCATTTT
abundance: many; v_gene: TRBV4-1; j_gene: TRBJ1-1; d_gene: TRBD1; CDR3aa: CASSQEPTGVTEAFF; CDR3nt: TGCGCCAGCAGCCAAGAGCCGACAGGGGTGACTGAAGCTTTCTTT
abundance: -; v_gene: TRBV30; j_gene: TRBJ2-7; d_gene: TRBD1; CDR3aa: CAWSEHRGWLYEQYF; CDR3nt: TGTGCCTGGAGTGAGCACAGGGGATGGCTCTACGAGCAGTACTTC
abundance: few; v_gene: TRBV5-1; j_gene: TRBJ2-7; d_gene: -; CDR3aa: CASSLVSNEQYF; CDR3nt: TGCGCCAGCAGCTTGGTAAGCAACGAGCAGTACTTC
abundance: many; v_gene: TRBV7-2; j_gene: TRBJ1-5; d_gene: -; CDR3aa: CASSAWGGLGNQPQHF; CDR3nt: TGTGCCAGCAGCGCCTGGGGGGGCTTGGGGAATCAGCCCCAGCATTTT
abundance: many; v_gene: TRBV28; j_gene: TRBJ2-1; d_gene: TRBD2; CDR3aa: CASSRDLGGGSHEQFF; CDR3nt: TGTGCCAGCAGCAGGGATTTGGGCGGGGGGTCCCATGAGCAGTTCTTC
abundance: -; v_gene: TRBV29-1; j_gene: TRBJ2-3; d_gene: -; CDR3aa: CSARESVGTDTQYF; CDR3nt: TGCAGCGCCCGCGAGTCGGTTGGCACAGATACGCAGTATTTT
abundance: many; v_gene: TRBV7-3; j_gene: TRBJ1-5; d_gene: TRBD1; CDR3aa: CASSLPLDRVKQPQHF; CDR3nt: TGTGCCAGCAGCTTACCCCTTGACAGGGTCAAACAGCCCCAGCATTTT
abundance: many; v_gene: TRBV7-8; j_gene: TRBJ2-2; d_gene: -; CDR3aa: CASNPSLNTGELFF; CDR3nt: TGTGCCAGCAACCCTAGTCTGAACACCGGGGAGCTGTTTTTT
abundance: -; v_gene: TRBV6-2/TRBV6-3; j_gene: TRBJ1-2; d_gene: -; CDR3aa: CASSISGRINYGYTF; CDR3nt: TGTGCCAGCAGTATATCGGGACGGATTAACTATGGCTACACCTTC
abundance: -; v_gene: TRBV7-2; j_gene: TRBJ2-7; d_gene: -; CDR3aa: CASSSQGFSYEQYF; CDR3nt: TGTGCCAGCAGCTCCCAAGGTTTCTCCTACGAGCAGTACTTC
abundance: few; v_gene: TRBV6-2/TRBV6-3; j_gene: TRBJ1-2; d_gene: -; CDR3aa: CASRSDSPYGYTF; CDR3nt: TGTGCCAGCAGATCGGACAGTCCTTATGGCTACACCTTC
abundance: many; v_gene: TRBV7-2; j_gene: TRBJ1-4; d_gene: TRBD1; CDR3aa: CASRDGQEINEKLFF; CDR3nt: TGTGCCAGCAGGGATGGACAGGAAATTAATGAAAAACTGTTTTTT
abundance: many; v_gene: TRBV6-5; j_gene: TRBJ2-6; d_gene: TRBD1; CDR3aa: CASSYSGTGDNVLTF; CDR3nt: TGTGCCAGCAGTTACTCCGGGACAGGTGACAACGTCCTGACTTTC
abundance: many; v_gene: TRBV7-8; j_gene: TRBJ1-1; d_gene: -; CDR3aa: CASSFDRTGEAFF; CDR3nt: TGTGCCAGCAGCTTCGATCGAACTGGTGAAGCTTTCTTT
abundance: many; v_gene: TRBV7-8; j_gene: TRBJ2-5; d_gene: TRBD2; CDR3aa: CASSLAAGGPGETQYF; CDR3nt: TGTGCCAGCAGCTTAGCGGCGGGAGGGCCTGGAGAGACCCAGTACTTC
abundance: -; v_gene: TRBV11-2; j_gene: TRBJ1-6; d_gene: -; CDR3aa: CASSSWGQGGSPLHF; CDR3nt: TGTGCCAGCAGCTCCTGGGGGCAGGGCGGTTCACCCCTCCACTTT
abundance: -; v_gene: TRBV14; j_gene: TRBJ2-7; d_gene: TRBD2; CDR3aa: CASSPGLALSYEQYF; CDR3nt: TGTGCCAGCAGCCCGGGACTAGCGCTCTCCTACGAGCAGTACTTC
abundance: many; v_gene: TRBV7-8; j_gene: TRBJ1-4; d_gene: -; CDR3aa: CASSLAAPGANEKLFF; CDR3nt: TGTGCCAGCAGCTTAGCAGCCCCAGGAGCTAATGAAAAACTGTTTTTT
abundance: many; v_gene: TRBV10-3; j_gene: TRBJ1-1; d_gene: TRBD1; CDR3aa: CAISIQGATEAFF; CDR3nt: TGTGCCATCAGTATACAGGGGGCGACTGAAGCTTTCTTT
abundance: few; v_gene: TRBV12-3/TRBV12-4; j_gene: TRBJ1-2; d_gene: -; CDR3aa: CASSLGGGLGYTF; CDR3nt: TGTGCCAGCAGTTTGGGGGGAGGGCTTGGCTACACCTTC
abundance: many; v_gene: TRBV7-2; j_gene: TRBJ2-5; d_gene: TRBD2; CDR3aa: CASKAGAEGETQYF; CDR3nt: TGTGCCAGCAAAGCGGGGGCCGAGGGAGAGACCCAGTACTTC
abundance: few; v_gene: TRBV19; j_gene: TRBJ2-1; d_gene: -; CDR3aa: CASSTFGDGEQFF; CDR3nt: TGTGCCAGTAGTACCTTCGGGGATGGGGAGCAGTTCTTC
abundance: many; v_gene: TRBV2; j_gene: TRBJ1-2; d_gene: TRBD1; CDR3aa: CASRRGQGNYGYTF; CDR3nt: TGTGCCAGCAGGAGAGGACAGGGGAACTATGGCTACACCTTC
abundance: many; v_gene: TRBV7-2; j_gene: TRBJ2-5; d_gene: -; CDR3aa: CASSFPRNQETQYF; CDR3nt: TGTGCCAGCAGCTTCCCTAGGAATCAAGAGACCCAGTACTTC
abundance: -; v_gene: TRBV19; j_gene: TRBJ2-7; d_gene: TRBD1; CDR3aa: CASSNGLEGQGPHEQYF; CDR3nt: TGTGCCAGTAGTAATGGATTAGAGGGACAGGGGCCGCACGAGCAGTACTTC
abundance: -; v_gene: TRBV7-3; j_gene: TRBJ2-1; d_gene: TRBD2; CDR3aa: CASSPKLAGDSYNEQFF; CDR3nt: TGTGCCAGCAGCCCAAAGCTAGCGGGAGACTCCTACAATGAGCAGTTCTTC
abundance: few; v_gene: TRBV12-3/TRBV12-4; j_gene: TRBJ1-2; d_gene: TRBD1; CDR3aa: CASSLGNRGQGYTF; CDR3nt: TGTGCCAGCAGTTTAGGTAACAGGGGGCAAGGCTACACCTTC
abundance: many; v_gene: TRBV28; j_gene: TRBJ2-5; d_gene: -; CDR3aa: CASSLRGFVLGETQYF; CDR3nt: TGTGCCAGCAGTTTGCGAGGGTTCGTTTTGGGAGAGACCCAGTACTTC
abundance: -; v_gene: TRBV29-1; j_gene: TRBJ2-7; d_gene: -; CDR3aa: CSGGGAIGEQYF; CDR3nt: TGCAGCGGTGGAGGGGCCATCGGCGAGCAGTACTTC
abundance: few; v_gene: TRBV12-3/TRBV12-4; j_gene: TRBJ1-1; d_gene: -; CDR3aa: CASSLWGLRNTEAFF; CDR3nt: TGTGCCAGCAGTTTGTGGGGCTTGAGGAACACTGAAGCTTTCTTT
abundance: -; v_gene: TRBV18; j_gene: TRBJ1-1; d_gene: TRBD1; CDR3aa: CASSTIGTGTTEAFF; CDR3nt: TGTGCCAGCTCAACAATCGGGACAGGGACCACTGAAGCTTTCTTT
abundance: -; v_gene: TRBV7-2; j_gene: TRBJ2-7; d_gene: -; CDR3aa: CASSLGGAVEQYF; CDR3nt: TGTGCCAGCAGCTTGGGCGGGGCCGTCGAGCAGTACTTC
abundance: many; v_gene: TRBV7-3; j_gene: TRBJ2-1; d_gene: -; CDR3aa: CASSSYNGNEQFF; CDR3nt: TGTGCCAGCAGCTCTTACAACGGCAATGAGCAGTTCTTC
abundance: many; v_gene: TRBV6-1; j_gene: TRBJ1-5; d_gene: -; CDR3aa: CASSQLPGRDQPQHF; CDR3nt: TGTGCCAGCAGTCAGCTCCCGGGACGAGATCAGCCCCAGCATTTT
abundance: many; v_gene: TRBV7-2; j_gene: TRBJ2-5; d_gene: -; CDR3aa: CASSWQGQETQYF; CDR3nt: TGTGCCAGCAGCTGGCAGGGGCAAGAGACCCAGTACTTC
abundance: -; v_gene: TRBV2; j_gene: TRBJ1-4; d_gene: -; CDR3aa: CASSVEWASGEKLFF; CDR3nt: TGTGCCAGCAGTGTTGAGTGGGCTTCAGGCGAAAAACTGTTTTTT
abundance: many; v_gene: TRBV28; j_gene: TRBJ1-5; d_gene: -; CDR3aa: CASSPPRYGNQPQHF; CDR3nt: TGTGCCAGCAGCCCCCCGAGGTATGGCAATCAGCCCCAGCATTTT
abundance: -; v_gene: TRBV12-3/TRBV12-4; j_gene: TRBJ2-3; d_gene: -; CDR3aa: CASSTVGTDTQYF; CDR3nt: TGTGCCAGCTCGACCGTAGGCACAGATACGCAGTATTTT
abundance: -; v_gene: TRBV18; j_gene: TRBJ2-1; d_gene: -; CDR3aa: CASSPDGSTYNEQFF; CDR3nt: TGTGCCAGCTCACCAGACGGGAGCACTTACAATGAGCAGTTCTTC
abundance: once; v_gene: TRBV7-2; j_gene: TRBJ2-1; d_gene: TRBD1; CDR3aa: CASSLTRGPQNEQFF; CDR3nt: TGTGCCAGCAGCTTAACGAGGGGGCCTCAAAATGAGCAGTTCTTC
abundance: many; v_gene: TRBV19; j_gene: TRBJ1-2; d_gene: -; CDR3aa: CATLRDGNVEGYTF; CDR3nt: TGTGCCACCCTCAGGGATGGGAACGTCGAGGGCTACACCTTC
abundance: many; v_gene: TRBV7-9; j_gene: TRBJ2-4; d_gene: TRBD1; CDR3aa: CASSRPGQANNIQYF; CDR3nt: TGTGCCAGCAGCCGCCCGGGACAGGCTAATAACATTCAGTACTTC
abundance: -; v_gene: TRBV29-1; j_gene: TRBJ2-7; d_gene: -; CDR3aa: CSVEVRDYEQYF; CDR3nt: TGCAGCGTTGAAGTCCGTGACTACGAGCAGTACTTC
abundance: many; v_gene: TRBV7-2; j_gene: TRBJ1-2; d_gene: -; CDR3aa: CASSSPGLQSSYGYTF; CDR3nt: TGTGCCAGCAGTTCTCCGGGACTCCAATCCTCCTATGGCTACACCTTC